This entry describes one TCR beta chain. CDR1 SGHTA and CDR2 FQGTGA come from the germline V gene. There are 14 residues in the CDR3. V gave up 2 bases and J gave up 4 bases, with 8 bases separating them. Unique molecular identifiers featured in how the TCRbeta library was prepared. TCRdb ran MiXCR on the PCR reads and lists one entry per CDR3 protein. The table lists 360,000 or so distinct CDR3 sequences, approximately 20% of them singletons. This sample is drawn from a study of T-cell reconstitution after alpha-beta-depleted transplantation in children. Sample: PBMCs from the stem cell graft donor, taken from the stem cell graft. The chain uses TRBV7-3 and TRBJ2-2; D uncertain. The receptor comes from a human donor who donated a stem cell graft to a child with acute myeloid leukemia. CDR3 DNA sequence: TGTGCCAGCAGCTTAGGCACTGCCACCGGGGAGCTGTTTTTT. Translation: CASSLGTATGELFF.